Described below is a single T cell receptor (beta chain) sequence and its context. The data belong to a study of blood T cell repertoires in COVID-19. Study-level information: Samples representing acute and convalescent COVID-19 were sourced from the United States, Italy and Spain.

The V and J ends lost 3 bases and 11 bases respectively, with 8 bases between them. CDR3 size: 11 residues. Per the study methods: Estimation of nucleated cell counts was performed using reference gene primer amplification. Clones were sequenced by immunoSEQ multiplex PCR, and TCRdb holds only the in-frame ones, with some missing. D and trimming were read from the DNA, whereas the V and J calls and clone size are those reported in that table. This sample has tens of thousands of clones, with around four fifths found just once. Sequencing was carried out using peripheral blood. The sequence was collected from a human donor in a cohort sampled during active COVID-19. The genes are TRBV12-3 or TRBV12-4 and TRBJ2-1, with D maybe TRBD2 (5 bases). The CDR3 sequence is CASSLGAQQFF. Here the CDR3 DNA reads TGTGCCAGCAGTTTGGGAGCCCAGCAGTTCTTC.